This T cell receptor beta chain was found in a study of identical twins. The study's findings and limits: The study found excess low generation probability among twin-shared out-of-frame alpha sequences. Interpretation of the results relied on cross-sectional statistical analysis and not on following the same donors. Fewer insertions marked abundant cord blood beta clonotypes; young adult naive trended weakly, memory not at all.

This clonotype has a handful of counts. Its antigen is not known. The CDR3 runs 13 residues. V shed 1 base and J shed 5 bases, with 8 bases lying between them. Germline CDR1 is LGHNA and CDR2 is YSLEER. Via MiXCR, TCRdb re-called the 5' RACE reads, giving one row per CDR3 protein. This sample has under 350,000 distinct CDR3 sequences, with 8.5% to 9.5% found just once. This sample was shared with a second study, whose subject was yellow fever vaccine responses in identical twins. That source adds: Vaccine T cell responses of twins reportedly seemed partly convergent and partly personalized.

This TCR was recovered from a woman younger than 30 in good health. The chain is built from TRBV4-3 and TRBJ2-5; no definite D call. What was sequenced was CD8+ T cells sorted from blood. The CDR3 sequence is CASSQGSAETQYF. CDR3 DNA sequence: TGCGCCAGCAGCCAAGGGTCCGCGGAGACCCAGTACTTC.